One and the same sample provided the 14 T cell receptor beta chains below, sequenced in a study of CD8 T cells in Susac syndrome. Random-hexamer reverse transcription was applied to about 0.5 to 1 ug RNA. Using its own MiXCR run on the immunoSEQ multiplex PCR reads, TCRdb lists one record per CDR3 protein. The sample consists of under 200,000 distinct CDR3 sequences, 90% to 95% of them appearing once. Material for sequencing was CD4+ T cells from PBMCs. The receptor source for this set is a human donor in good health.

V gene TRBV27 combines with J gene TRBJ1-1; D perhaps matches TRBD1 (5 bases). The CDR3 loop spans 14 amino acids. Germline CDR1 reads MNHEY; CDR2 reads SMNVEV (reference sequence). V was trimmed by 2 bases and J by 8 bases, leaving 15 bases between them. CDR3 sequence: CASSLRQGKWEAFF. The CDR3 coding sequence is TGTGCCAGCAGTTTAAGGCAGGGAAAGTGGGAAGCTTTCTTT.

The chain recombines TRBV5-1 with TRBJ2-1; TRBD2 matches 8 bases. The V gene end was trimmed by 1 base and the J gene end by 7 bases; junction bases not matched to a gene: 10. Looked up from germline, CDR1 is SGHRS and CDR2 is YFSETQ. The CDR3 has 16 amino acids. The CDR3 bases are TGCGCCAGCAGCTTGTTAACGGGACTAGTGGGGAATGAGCAGTTCTTC. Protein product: CASSLLTGLVGNEQFF.

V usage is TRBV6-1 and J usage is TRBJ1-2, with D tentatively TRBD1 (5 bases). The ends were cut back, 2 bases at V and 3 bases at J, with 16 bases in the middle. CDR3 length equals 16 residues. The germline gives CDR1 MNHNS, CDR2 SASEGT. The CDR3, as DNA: TGTGCCAGCAGTGAAAATGTCGGGAGAGGGGACTATGGCTACACCTTC. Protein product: CASSENVGRGDYGYTF.

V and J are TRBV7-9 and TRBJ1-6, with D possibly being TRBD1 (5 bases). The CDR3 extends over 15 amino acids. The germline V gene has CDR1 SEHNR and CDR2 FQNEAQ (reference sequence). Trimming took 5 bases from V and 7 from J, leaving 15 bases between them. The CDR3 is CASSRGGEGNSPLHF. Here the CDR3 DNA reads TGTGCCAGCAGCCGTGGGGGGGAAGGAAATTCACCCCTCCACTTT.

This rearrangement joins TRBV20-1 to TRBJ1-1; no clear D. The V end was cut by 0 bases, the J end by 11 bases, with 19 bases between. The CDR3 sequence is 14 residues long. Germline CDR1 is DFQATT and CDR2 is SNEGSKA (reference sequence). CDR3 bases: TGCAGTGCTAGAGATTTCCGAGTGGAAGCGGGGGCTTTCTTT. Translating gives CSARDFRVEAGAFF.

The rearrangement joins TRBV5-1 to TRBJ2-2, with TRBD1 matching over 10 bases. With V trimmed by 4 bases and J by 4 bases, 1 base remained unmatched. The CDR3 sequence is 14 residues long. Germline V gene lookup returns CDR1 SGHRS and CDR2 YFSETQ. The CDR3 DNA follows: TGCGCCAGCAGCGGGGACAGGGGCACCGGGGAGCTGTTTTTT. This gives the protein CASSGDRGTGELFF.

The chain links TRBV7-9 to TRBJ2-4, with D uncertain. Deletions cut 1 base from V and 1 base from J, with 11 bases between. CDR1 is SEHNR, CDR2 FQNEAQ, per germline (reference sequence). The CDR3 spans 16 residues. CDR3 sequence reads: CASSLGAAPAKNIQYF. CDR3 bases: TGTGCCAGCAGCTTAGGGGCGGCCCCTGCCAAAAACATTCAGTACTTC.

As DNA, the CDR3 is TGTGCCAGCAGTCCCCCCTGGGGGGTGGGCATGAACACTGAAGCTTTCTTT. It translates to CASSPPWGVGMNTEAFF. V gene TRBV28 combines with J gene TRBJ1-1, with D perhaps TRBD1 (5 bases). The CDR3 runs to 17 residues. From germline, CDR1 is MDHEN and CDR2 SYDVKM. Between the trimmed V and J ends, which lost 5 bases and 0 bases, there was a span of 19 bases.

The chain's CDR3 is CASSLEVGRGSYGYTF. CDR3 sequence (DNA): TGCGCCAGCAGCTTGGAGGTTGGCAGGGGGTCCTATGGCTACACCTTC. The rearrangement uses TRBV5-1 and TRBJ1-2, with TRBD1 identical over 7 bases. In germline, CDR1 is SGHRS, CDR2 YFSETQ. Losses at the gene ends were 0 bases for V and 4 bases for J; bases not matched to a gene: 9. The CDR3 has 16 amino acids.

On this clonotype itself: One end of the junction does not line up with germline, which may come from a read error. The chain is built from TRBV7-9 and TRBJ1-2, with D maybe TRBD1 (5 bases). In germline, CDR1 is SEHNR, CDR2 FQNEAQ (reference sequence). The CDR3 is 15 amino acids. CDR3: CASSFQGPRDYGYTF. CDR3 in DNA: TGTGCCAGCAGCTTTCAGGGACCGAGGGACTACGGCTACACCTTC. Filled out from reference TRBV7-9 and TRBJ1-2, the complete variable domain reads DTGVSQNPRHKITKRGQNVTFRCDPISEHNRLYWYRQTLGQGPEFLTYFQNEAQLEKSRLLSDRFSAERPKGSFSTLEIQRTEQGDSAMYLCASSFQGPRDYGYTFGSGTRLTVV.

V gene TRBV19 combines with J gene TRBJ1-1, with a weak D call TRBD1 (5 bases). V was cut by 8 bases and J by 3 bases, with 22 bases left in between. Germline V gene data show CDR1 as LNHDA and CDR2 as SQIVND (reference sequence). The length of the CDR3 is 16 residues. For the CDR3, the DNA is TGTGCCAGTCGGGACTTGACGGCCCGGTGGGACACTGAAGCTTTCTTT. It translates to CASRDLTARWDTEAFF.

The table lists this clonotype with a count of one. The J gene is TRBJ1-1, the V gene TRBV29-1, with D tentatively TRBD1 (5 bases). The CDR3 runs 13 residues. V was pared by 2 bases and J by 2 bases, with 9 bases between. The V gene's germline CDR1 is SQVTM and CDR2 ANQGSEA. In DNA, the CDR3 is TGCAGCGTTGAATCGACAGTCAACACTGAAGCTTTCTTT. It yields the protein CSVESTVNTEAFF.

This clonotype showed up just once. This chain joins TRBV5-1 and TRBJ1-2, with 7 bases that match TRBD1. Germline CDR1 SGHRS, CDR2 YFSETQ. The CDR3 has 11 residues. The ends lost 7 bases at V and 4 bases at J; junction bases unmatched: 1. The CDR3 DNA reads TGCGCCAGCGGGACAGCCTATGGCTACACCTTC. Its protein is CASGTAYGYTF.

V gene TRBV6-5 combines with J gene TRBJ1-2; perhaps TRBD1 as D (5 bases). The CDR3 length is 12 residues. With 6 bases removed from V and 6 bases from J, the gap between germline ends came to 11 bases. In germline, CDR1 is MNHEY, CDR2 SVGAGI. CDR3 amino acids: CASRRQNHGYTF. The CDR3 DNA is TGTGCCAGCAGGAGACAGAACCATGGCTACACCTTC.